Listed below are T cell receptor beta chains from one sample, sequenced in a study of T cells in Graves' hyperthyroidism and ophthalmopathy. TCRdb reprocessed the multiplex PCR reads with MiXCR, giving one entry per CDR3 protein. The table shows about 740,000 distinct CDR3 sequences, with around 13% occurring only once. The sequencing input was blood. The receptors were sampled from a woman under 30 with Graves' hyperthyroidism. CDR3s include the opening cysteine and the closing phenylalanine or tryptophan. A D gene is named only where the DNA matches it firmly. Where a row states a size, it is once, few, many or the class of an expanded clone; other rows omit it.

d_call | clone_size | j_call | v_call | cdr3_nt | cdr3_aa
- | many | TRBJ2-1 | TRBV7-9 | TGTGCCAGCAGCCTCCTACATAATGAGCAGTTCTTC | CASSLLHNEQFF
- | few | TRBJ1-6 | TRBV20-1 | TGCAGTGCTAGAGATGTCCTTACGTGGGATTCACCCCTCCACTTT | CSARDVLTWDSPLHF
TRBD2 | many | TRBJ2-7 | TRBV20-1 | TGCAGTGCCCTCCCCCGGATTAGCGGGAGCAACGAGCAGTACTTC | CSALPRISGSNEQYF
- | many | TRBJ1-1 | TRBV9 | TGTGCCAGCAGCGTAGAGGCCGGGGGCACTGAAGCTTTCTTT | CASSVEAGGTEAFF
- | many | TRBJ2-7 | TRBV7-8 | TGTGCCAGCAGCTTAGAATCCAGCGGCAGTTACTCCTACGAGCAGTACTTC | CASSLESSGSYSYEQYF
- | many | TRBJ2-7 | TRBV6-1 | TGTGCCAGCAGTGATACTTATGGGACGGGTTCCTACGAGCAGTACTTC | CASSDTYGTGSYEQYF
- | - | TRBJ2-1 | TRBV9 | TGTGCCAGCAGCGTAGGCGACGGGAGCTTCTCCTACAATGAGCAGTTCTTC | CASSVGDGSFSYNEQFF
- | - | TRBJ2-6 | TRBV28 | TGTGCCAGCAGTACCTCAGGGACTGGGGCCAACGTCCTGACTTTC | CASSTSGTGANVLTF
TRBD2 | - | TRBJ2-5 | TRBV27 | TGTGCCAGCAGTTGGTTGCCGCGGGAGACGCAGTACTTC | CASSWLPRETQYF
TRBD1 | - | TRBJ2-2 | TRBV6-1 | TGTGCCAGCAGTGAAGGGACAGGGAGAGACACCGGGGAGCTGTTTTTT | CASSEGTGRDTGELFF
- | - | TRBJ1-4 | TRBV20-1 | TGCAGTGCTAATAACCCCGTAGATCGGGAAAAACTGTTTTTT | CSANNPVDREKLFF
- | - | TRBJ1-6 | TRBV6-1 | TGTGCCAGCAGACCTGCGACCGGGGGTAATTCACCCCTCCACTTT | CASRPATGGNSPLHF
- | - | TRBJ1-3 | TRBV6-2/TRBV6-3 | TGTGCCAGCACTGAAAGGCAGTCCTCTGGAAACACCATATATTTT | CASTERQSSGNTIYF
TRBD2 | few | TRBJ2-1 | TRBV2 | TGTGCCACCCTCAGAAGCGGGAGTTCTTTTGAGCAGTTCTTC | CATLRSGSSFEQFF
TRBD2 | many | TRBJ2-1 | TRBV11-1 | TGTGCCAGCAGCTTAGGAACCCCCGGGACTAGCGGGTCCTGGGAGCAGTTCTTC | CASSLGTPGTSGSWEQFF
- | - | TRBJ2-4 | TRBV7-2 | TGTGCCAGCAGCTTAGATTTGAATAGCGCCAAAAACATTCAGTACTTC | CASSLDLNSAKNIQYF
TRBD2 | many | TRBJ2-7 | TRBV20-1 | TGCAGTGCTAAACTGGCGGGAGTCTACGAGCAGTACTTC | CSAKLAGVYEQYF
- | many | TRBJ2-7 | TRBV13 | TGTGCCAGCAGCTTGGAGGGGGCGGAGGAGCAGTACTTC | CASSLEGAEEQYF
TRBD2 | few | TRBJ2-7 | TRBV6-2/TRBV6-3 | TGTGCCAGCAGGGCGACCGGGGGGATCTACGAGCAGTACTTC | CASRATGGIYEQYF
TRBD2 | many | TRBJ2-5 | TRBV6-1 | TGTGCCAGCAGTGGTAGCGGGAGCGGGGAGACCCAGTACTTC | CASSGSGSGETQYF
TRBD1 | many | TRBJ2-1 | TRBV7-2 | TGTGCCAGCAGCTTTTTTCCAGGGGGCCAAAATGAGCAGTTCTTC | CASSFFPGGQNEQFF
TRBD1 | many | TRBJ1-2 | TRBV30 | TGTGCCTTGTCAGGGGGGAACTATGGCTACACCTTC | CALSGGNYGYTF
TRBD2 | few | TRBJ2-7 | TRBV7-9 | TGTGCCAGCAGCGGAACTAGCGGGAGCCAGCTCTCCTACGAGCAGTACTTC | CASSGTSGSQLSYEQYF
TRBD1 | few | TRBJ2-7 | TRBV20-1 | TGCAGTGCTAGAGCTCACACAGGGGCCGGCCACGAGCAGTACTTC | CSARAHTGAGHEQYF
- | - | TRBJ2-2 | TRBV9 | TGTGCCAGCAGCGCCACAGGCCCCGCGAACACCGGGGAGCTGTTTTTT | CASSATGPANTGELFF
TRBD2 | many | TRBJ2-3 | TRBV20-1 | TGCAGTGCCGGAGGGCGGGAGATCGGAGATACGCAGTATTTT | CSAGGREIGDTQYF
- | - | TRBJ1-4 | TRBV2 | TGTGCCAGCAGTGAAGTCCCAGGGGCGGGTGGGAAACTGTTTTTT | CASSEVPGAGGKLFF